These T cell receptor beta chains were read from a single sample in a study of CXCR3-negative and CXCR3-positive naive CD8 T cells. TCRdb derives one entry per CDR3 protein from the 5' RACE reads, leaving out DNA. This repertoire includes about 41,000 distinct CDR3 sequences. Specimen: memory CD8+ T cells from blood. Every receptor here comes from a human donor in good health. Some clones in this sample may be carry-over from other donors' samples. Each CDR3 is given with its conserved first and last residue.

j_call v_call cdr3_aa
TRBJ2-2 TRBV12-3/TRBV12-4 CASSPWTSATRGTGELFF
TRBJ2-5 TRBV7-6 CASSLELGEETQYF
TRBJ2-1 TRBV10-3 CAISDPVGDYNEQFF
TRBJ1-1 TRBV27 CASSHQPSTEAFF
TRBJ2-1 TRBV20-1 CSARGQGRSYNEQFF
TRBJ1-1 TRBV7-2 CASSPRDTEAFF
TRBJ2-4 TRBV25-1 CASSGRTGQTKNIQYF
TRBJ1-5 TRBV28 CASTRSGPQHF
TRBJ1-1 TRBV29-1 CSVEDRDRMNTEAFF
TRBJ2-4 TRBV10-3 CAISERSGSKNIQYF
TRBJ1-1 TRBV23-1 CASSLPREGNGGTEAFF
TRBJ2-5 TRBV20-1 CSAKDPAEATQYF
TRBJ2-7 TRBV20-1 CSARDGTEVGYEQYF
TRBJ2-7 TRBV28 CASSLIAGFYEQYF
TRBJ1-3 TRBV7-9 CASSSDRVSGNTIYF
TRBJ2-2 TRBV18 CASSSSGTGTGELFF
TRBJ2-5 TRBV28 CASSLRGAQETQYF
TRBJ2-7 TRBV4-2 CASSPGQGNYEQYF